A single sample gave rise to the 23 T cell receptor beta chains below, sequenced in a study of blood T cell repertoires in COVID-19 (dated by TCRdb to the early 2020s). The receptor library was made with the immunoSEQ multiplex PCR assay. TCRdb provides this immuneACCESS table in a form limited to in-frame rearrangements. Some clones are lacking; in checked studies, under half of them reflect an unresolved V gene, and why the rest are absent is not known. This sample comprises 30,000 to 40,000 clones, 75% to 90% of them detected only once. Of the sample, roughly 9.1% is held by the ten largest clones. Sequenced input: peripheral blood. Receptors originate from an older man with active COVID-19.

J is TRBJ1-5 and V is TRBV7-9; 8 bases are shared with TRBD1. This CDR3 is 16 amino acids long. The ends lost 1 base at V and 6 bases at J; junction bases unmatched: 8. Germline V gene data show CDR1 as SEHNR and CDR2 as FQNEAQ (reference sequence). The CDR3 DNA follows: TGTGCCAGCAGCTTAGGGACAGGGAGGGCGAGTCAGCCCCAGCATTTT. Its translation: CASSLGTGRASQPQHF.

The chain combines TRBV3-1 (or the pseudogene TRBV3-2) with TRBJ2-2, with 13 bases that match TRBD2. Germline loops: CDR1 LGHDT, CDR2 YNNKEL (reference sequence). This CDR3 comprises 14 residues. Germline trimming cut 8 bases from V and 6 bases from J; bases unmatched to any gene: 3. In DNA form, the CDR3 reads TGTGCCAGCGCTGGACTAGCGGGAGCCGGGGAGCTGTTTTTT. Protein: CASAGLAGAGELFF.

The CDR3 loop is CASSPGTSGGHETQYF. CDR3 nucleotide sequence: TGTGCCAGCAGCCCAGGGACTAGCGGGGGTCATGAGACCCAGTACTTC. The genes are TRBV3-1 (or the pseudogene TRBV3-2) and TRBJ2-5; 14 nucleotides agree with TRBD2. Germline CDR1 LGHDT, CDR2 YNNKEL (reference sequence). Trimming cost V 4 bases and J 5 bases; bases outside gene matches: 6. This CDR3 has 16 residues.

The chain uses TRBV7-9 and TRBJ2-6; 7 positions agree with TRBD2. This CDR3 is built from 14 residues. J lost 0 bases, V lost 9 bases, and 2 bases had no gene match. Germline assignment: CDR1 SEHNR and CDR2 FQNEAQ (reference sequence). The CDR3 nucleotides read TGTGCCAGTGGGGAGGGCTCTGGGGCCAACGTCCTGACTTTC. Translated: CASGEGSGANVLTF.

The chain carries TRBV28 and TRBJ2-6, with 8 bases fitting TRBD1. The CDR3 extends over 15 amino acids. The germline gives CDR1 MDHEN, CDR2 SYDVKM. V shed 8 bases and J 0 bases; nucleotides not matched to a gene: 3. CDR3 sequence (DNA): TGTGCCAGCGGACAGGGCATCTCTGGGGCCAACGTCCTGACTTTC. Translated: CASGQGISGANVLTF.

The J gene is TRBJ1-4, the V gene TRBV6-5; TRBD1 matches at 8 bases. The length of the CDR3 is 16 residues. Trimming took 0 bases from V and 5 from J; bases not matched to a gene: 5. From germline, CDR1 is MNHEY and CDR2 SVGAGI. The CDR3 coding sequence is TGTGCCAGCAGTTACTCGGGGACAGGAGTAAATGAAAAACTGTTTTTT. Its translation is CASSYSGTGVNEKLFF.

The chain links TRBV6-2 or TRBV6-3 to TRBJ1-1, with D unresolved. This CDR3 comprises 16 residues. V lost 2 bases and J 4 bases, leaving 17 bases between the germline ends. Germline assignment: CDR1 MNHEY and CDR2 SVGEGT. CDR3 residues: CASSYPSRNTFTEAFF. CDR3 nucleotides: TGTGCCAGCAGTTACCCCTCGCGGAACACTTTCACTGAAGCTTTCTTT.

In this sample, this clone turned up once. The chain couples TRBV2 to TRBJ1-1; D unresolved. The V end lost 5 bases, the J end lost 1 base, and 11 bases lay between the germline ends. The CDR3 spans 14 residues. The V gene's germline CDR1 is SNHLY and CDR2 FYNNEI. In DNA, the CDR3 is TGTGCCAGCAGTCGGGGTTACCAGAACACTGAAGCTTTCTTT. Translating gives CASSRGYQNTEAFF.

The CDR3 DNA sequence: TGTGCCATCAGCCGAGATAGCAATCAGCCCCAGCATTTT. Its translation: CAISRDSNQPQHF. The chain has TRBV10-3 and TRBJ1-5; no reliable D call. This CDR3 is built from 13 residues. V lost 6 bases and J lost 0, with 6 bases in between. Germline loops: CDR1 ENHRY, CDR2 SYGVKD.

This rearrangement joins TRBV19 to TRBJ1-4; unclear D gene. V was shortened by 5 bases and J by 3 bases, with 19 bases between the two germline ends. Germline CDR1 LNHDA, CDR2 SQIVND (reference sequence). The CDR3 is made up of 17 amino acids. The CDR3 sequence: CASSLDGRRTPNEKLFF. The CDR3 DNA reads as TGTGCCAGTAGTCTCGATGGCAGGAGGACGCCTAATGAAAAACTGTTTTTT.

V and J are TRBV7-2 and TRBJ2-1; no clear D. The CDR3 runs 15 residues. With 5 bases removed from V and 0 bases from J, the gap between germline ends came to 11 bases. Germline assignment: CDR1 SGHTA and CDR2 FQGNSA. The CDR3 protein is CASSPEVSSYNEQFF. The CDR3 bases are TGTGCCAGCAGCCCAGAGGTGAGCTCCTACAATGAGCAGTTCTTC.

This chain uses TRBV9 with TRBJ2-7; the match to TRBD1 covers 8 bases. The germline gives CDR1 SGDLS, CDR2 YYNGEE. V was clipped by 3 bases and J by 4 bases; unmatched bases: 6. CDR3 size: 14 residues. CDR3 bases: TGTGCCAGCAGCGCCCAAACAGGGGGTTACGAGCAGTACTTC. Amino acids: CASSAQTGGYEQYF.

This chain links TRBV28 with TRBJ1-2; D is perhaps TRBD1 (6 bases). CDR1 and CDR2 (germline): MDHEN, SYDVKM. V shed 7 bases and J shed 4 bases, with 16 bases lying between them. The CDR3 runs 14 residues. CDR3 sequence reads: CASNSGGPGYGYTF. The CDR3 DNA sequence: TGTGCCAGCAACTCCGGGGGGCCGGGCTATGGCTACACCTTC.

The V and J genes are TRBV7-2 and TRBJ2-3, with D possibly TRBD2 on 6 matching bases. Per the germline V gene, CDR1 is SGHTA and CDR2 is FQGNSA. The CDR3 runs to 18 residues. V was cut by 1 base and J by 2 bases, with 19 bases left in between. As DNA, the CDR3 is TGTGCCAGCAGCTTAGGAGGGCCGGCTGGGGGGTTCACAGATACGCAGTATTTT. Protein sequence: CASSLGGPAGGFTDTQYF.

The J gene is TRBJ2-1, the V gene TRBV30, with 13 positions matching TRBD2. CDR1 is GTSNPN, CDR2 SVGIG, per germline (reference sequence). With V trimmed by 8 bases and J by 9 bases, 13 bases remained unmatched. CDR3 length: 15 amino acids. CDR3 sequence: CAGKLAGGGVAEQFF. CDR3 DNA: TGTGCCGGAAAACTAGCGGGAGGGGGTGTGGCTGAGCAGTTCTTC.

The rearrangement joins TRBV7-6 to TRBJ2-5, with unresolved D. V lost 5 bases and J 8 bases, leaving 21 bases between the germline ends. From germline, CDR1 is SGHVS and CDR2 FNYEAQ. This CDR3 comprises 15 residues. CDR3 sequence: CASSPPSDQPRTQYF. For the CDR3, the DNA is TGTGCCAGCAGCCCACCGAGCGATCAGCCCCGAACCCAGTACTTC.

The chain joins TRBV20-1 to TRBJ2-7; a possible D gene is TRBD2 (5 bases). This CDR3 has 17 amino acids. V was pared by 3 bases and J by 0 bases, with 21 bases between. Per germline, CDR1 DFQATT and CDR2 SNEGSKA (reference sequence). CDR3 DNA: TGCAGTGCTAGTCAAGAACTAGTGTCTCTATCCTCCTACGAGCAGTACTTC. Protein: CSASQELVSLSSYEQYF.

The rearrangement joins TRBV28 to TRBJ2-3; D possibly corresponds to TRBD1 (5 bases). Germline V gives CDR1 MDHEN, CDR2 SYDVKM. V was trimmed by 7 bases and J by 2 bases, leaving 16 bases between them. This CDR3 has 15 amino acids. CDR3 in DNA: TGTGCCAGCACCATGGGGCGGTTAAACACAGATACGCAGTATTTT. It encodes CASTMGRLNTDTQYF. Based on the CDR3 plus reference TRBV28 and TRBJ2-3, the full variable domain is DVKVTQSSRYLVKRTGEKVFLECVQDMDHENMFWYRQDPGLGLRLIYFSYDVKMKEKGDIPEGYSVSREKKERFSLILESASTNQTSMYLCASTMGRLNTDTQYFGPGTRLTVL.

The chain employs TRBV6-2 or TRBV6-3 and TRBJ2-3; 7 bases line up with TRBD2. After removal of 2 bases from V and 4 bases from J, the junction contained 9 bases not matched to a gene. The CDR3 is 16 residues long. Germline values: CDR1 MNHEY, CDR2 SVGEGT. CDR3 nucleotide sequence: TGTGCCAGCAGTTACCGTGGCGGGAGAGGGCCAGATACGCAGTATTTT. Residues: CASSYRGGRGPDTQYF.

This chain links TRBV6-1 with TRBJ2-5, with a tentative D call TRBD2 (5 bases). The CDR3 is 16 residues long. Germline-derived CDR1 and CDR2 are MNHNS and SASEGT. V lost 2 bases and J lost 5, with 18 bases in between. The CDR3 is CASSEFSRRGMETQYF. Written as DNA, the CDR3 is TGTGCCAGCAGTGAATTCTCCCGCCGGGGAATGGAGACCCAGTACTTC.

The CDR3 here is CASTPDRVGEAFF. The CDR3 DNA reads TGTGCCAGCACCCCAGACAGGGTGGGTGAAGCTTTCTTT. The chain recombines TRBV7-2 with TRBJ1-1; 7 bases agree with TRBD1. With V trimmed by 7 bases and J by 7 bases, 9 bases remained unmatched. This CDR3 is 13 amino acids long. In germline, CDR1 is SGHTA, CDR2 FQGNSA.

The gene calls are TRBV5-1 and TRBJ2-7, with 8 bases identical to TRBD1. V was pared by 2 bases and J by 4 bases, with 5 bases of the junction left unmatched. Germline CDR1 and CDR2: SGHRS and YFSETQ. The CDR3 is made up of 14 amino acids. The CDR3 DNA sequence: TGCGCCAGCAGCTTACCAGGGGGCGGGTACGAGCAGTACTTC. Protein product: CASSLPGGGYEQYF.

This sequence joins TRBV21-1 and TRBJ2-7; TRBD1, as called in the table, went unchecked against the DNA. TRBV21-1 represents a pseudogene. The CDR3 is made up of 14 amino acids. CDR3 DNA sequence: TGTGCCAGCAGCAAAATTGGGGCCTTTCCCGAGCAGTACTTC. Translation gives CASSKIGAFPEQYF.